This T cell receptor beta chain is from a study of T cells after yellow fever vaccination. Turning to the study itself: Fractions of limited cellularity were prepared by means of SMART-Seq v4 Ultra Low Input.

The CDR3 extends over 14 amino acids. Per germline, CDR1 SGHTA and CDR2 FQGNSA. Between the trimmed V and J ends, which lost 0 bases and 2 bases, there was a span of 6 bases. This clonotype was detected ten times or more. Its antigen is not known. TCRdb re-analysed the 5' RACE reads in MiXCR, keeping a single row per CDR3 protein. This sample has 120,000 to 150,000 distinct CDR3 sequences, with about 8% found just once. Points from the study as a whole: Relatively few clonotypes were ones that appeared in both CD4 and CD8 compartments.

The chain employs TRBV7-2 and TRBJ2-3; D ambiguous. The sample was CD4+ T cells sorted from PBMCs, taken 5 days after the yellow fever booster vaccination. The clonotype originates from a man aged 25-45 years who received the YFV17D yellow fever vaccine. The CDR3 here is CASSLALHTDTQYF. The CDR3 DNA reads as TGTGCCAGCAGCTTAGCACTGCACACAGATACGCAGTATTTT.